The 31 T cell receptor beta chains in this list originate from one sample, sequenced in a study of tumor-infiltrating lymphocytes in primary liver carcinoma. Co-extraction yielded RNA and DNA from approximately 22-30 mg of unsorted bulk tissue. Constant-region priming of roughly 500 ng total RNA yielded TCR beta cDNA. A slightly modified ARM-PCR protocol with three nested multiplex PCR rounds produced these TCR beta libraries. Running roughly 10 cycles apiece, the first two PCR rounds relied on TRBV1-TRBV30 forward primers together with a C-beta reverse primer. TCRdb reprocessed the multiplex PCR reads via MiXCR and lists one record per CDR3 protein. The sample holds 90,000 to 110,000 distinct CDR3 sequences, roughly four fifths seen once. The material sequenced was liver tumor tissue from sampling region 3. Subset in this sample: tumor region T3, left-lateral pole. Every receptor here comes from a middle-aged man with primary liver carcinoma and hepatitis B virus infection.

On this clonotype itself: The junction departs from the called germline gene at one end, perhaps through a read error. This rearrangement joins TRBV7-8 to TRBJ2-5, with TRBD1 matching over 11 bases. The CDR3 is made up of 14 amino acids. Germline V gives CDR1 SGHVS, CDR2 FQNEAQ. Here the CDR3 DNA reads TGTGCCAGCAGCGGGGACAGGGGGATTGAGACCCATTACTTC. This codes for CASSGDRGIETHYF. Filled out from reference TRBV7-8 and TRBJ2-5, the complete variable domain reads GAGVSQSPRYKVAKRGQDVALRCDPISGHVSLFWYQQALGQGPEFLTYFQNEAQLDKSGLPSDRFFAERPEGSVSTLKIQRTQQEDSAVYLCASSGDRGIETHYFGPGTRLLVL.

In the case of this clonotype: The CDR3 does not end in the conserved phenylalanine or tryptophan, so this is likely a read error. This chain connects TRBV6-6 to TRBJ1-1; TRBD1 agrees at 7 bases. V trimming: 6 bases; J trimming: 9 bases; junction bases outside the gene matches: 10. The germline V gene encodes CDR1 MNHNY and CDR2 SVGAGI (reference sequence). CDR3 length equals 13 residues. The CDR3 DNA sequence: TGTGCCAGCAGCTCAGGGGGGACTACTAAAGCTTTCTCT. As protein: CASSSGGTTKAFS.

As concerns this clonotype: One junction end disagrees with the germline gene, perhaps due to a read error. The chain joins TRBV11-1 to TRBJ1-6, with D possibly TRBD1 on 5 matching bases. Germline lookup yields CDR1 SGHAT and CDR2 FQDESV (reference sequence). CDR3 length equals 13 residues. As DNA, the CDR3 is TGTGCCAGCAGCCGGACACTGGTTACACGCCTCCATTTT. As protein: CASSRTLVTRLHF. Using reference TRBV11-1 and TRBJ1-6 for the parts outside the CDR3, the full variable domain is EAEVAQSPRYKITEKSQAVAFWCDPISGHATLYWYRQILGQGPELLVQFQDESVVDDSQLPKDRFSAERLKGVDSTLKIQPAELGDSAMYLCASSRTLVTRLHFGNGTRLTVT.

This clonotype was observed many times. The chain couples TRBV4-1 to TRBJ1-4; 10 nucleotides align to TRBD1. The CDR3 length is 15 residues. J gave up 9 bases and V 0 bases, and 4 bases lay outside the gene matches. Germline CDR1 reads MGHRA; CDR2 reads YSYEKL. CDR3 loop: CASSQEGQGMKKLFF. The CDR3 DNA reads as TGCGCCAGCAGCCAAGAGGGACAGGGGATGAAAAAACTGTTTTTT.

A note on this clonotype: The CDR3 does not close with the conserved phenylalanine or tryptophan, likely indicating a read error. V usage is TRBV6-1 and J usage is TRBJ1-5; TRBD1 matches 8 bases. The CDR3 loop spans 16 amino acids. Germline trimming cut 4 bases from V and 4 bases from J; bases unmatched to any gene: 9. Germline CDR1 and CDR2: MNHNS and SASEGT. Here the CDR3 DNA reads TGTGCCAGCAGTGGAAGACAGGGGTTGACTAATCAGCCCCAGCATTAT. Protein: CASSGRQGLTNQPQHY.

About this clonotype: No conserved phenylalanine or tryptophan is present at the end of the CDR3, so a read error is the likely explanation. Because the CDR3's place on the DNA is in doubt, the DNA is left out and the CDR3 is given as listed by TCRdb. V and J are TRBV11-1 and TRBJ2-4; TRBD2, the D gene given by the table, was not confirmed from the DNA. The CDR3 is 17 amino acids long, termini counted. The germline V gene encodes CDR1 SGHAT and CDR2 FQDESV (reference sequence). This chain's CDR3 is CVSSFPATSGTKNIQYL.

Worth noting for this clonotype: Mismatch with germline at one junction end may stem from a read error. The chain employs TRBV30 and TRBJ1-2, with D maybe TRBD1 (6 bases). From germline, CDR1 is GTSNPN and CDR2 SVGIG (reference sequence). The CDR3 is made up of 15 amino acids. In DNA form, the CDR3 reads TGTGGCTGGGCTTCTACAGGGATCACTAACTATGGCTACACCTTC. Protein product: CGWASTGITNYGYTF.

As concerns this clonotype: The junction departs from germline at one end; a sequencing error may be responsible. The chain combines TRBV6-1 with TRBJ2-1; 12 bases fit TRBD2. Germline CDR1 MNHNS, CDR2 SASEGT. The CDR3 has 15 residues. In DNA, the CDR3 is TGTGCCTGCAGAGACAGACTAGCGGGAGCCAATGAGCAGTTTTTC. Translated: CACRDRLAGANEQFF.

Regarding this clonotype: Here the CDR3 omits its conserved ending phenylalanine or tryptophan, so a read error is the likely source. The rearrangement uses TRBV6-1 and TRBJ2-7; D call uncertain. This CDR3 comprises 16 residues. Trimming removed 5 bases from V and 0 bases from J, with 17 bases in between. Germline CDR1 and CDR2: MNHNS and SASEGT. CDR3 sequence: CASSRSTATSSYEQYL. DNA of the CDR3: TGTGCCAGCAGTCGCTCAACGGCTACGAGCTCCTACGAGCAGTACTTA.

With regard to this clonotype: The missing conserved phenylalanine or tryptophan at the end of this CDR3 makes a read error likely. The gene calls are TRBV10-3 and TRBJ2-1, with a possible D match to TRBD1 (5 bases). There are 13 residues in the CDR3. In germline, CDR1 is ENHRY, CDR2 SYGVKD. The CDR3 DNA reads TGTTCCACCTCAGGGAACCCCTACAATGAGCAGTTCCAC. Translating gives CSTSGNPYNEQFH.

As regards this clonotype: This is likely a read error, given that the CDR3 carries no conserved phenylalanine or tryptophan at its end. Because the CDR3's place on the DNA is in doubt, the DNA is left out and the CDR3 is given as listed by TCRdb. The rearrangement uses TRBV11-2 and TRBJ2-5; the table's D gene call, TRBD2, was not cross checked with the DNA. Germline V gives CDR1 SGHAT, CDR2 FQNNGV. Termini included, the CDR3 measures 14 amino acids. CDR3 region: CASSLSGGQETQYL.

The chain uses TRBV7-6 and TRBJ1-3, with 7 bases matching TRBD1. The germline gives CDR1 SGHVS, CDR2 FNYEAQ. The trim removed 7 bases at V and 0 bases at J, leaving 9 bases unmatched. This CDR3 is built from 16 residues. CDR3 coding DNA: TGTGCCAGCACCCCTCAGGGGGGGGCCTCTGGAAACACCATATATTTT. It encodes CASTPQGGASGNTIYF.

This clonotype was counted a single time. The CDR3 nucleotides are TGTGCCAGCAGTTCCTCGATAAGCACTGAAGCTTTCTTT. Encoded protein: CASSSSISTEAFF. This sequence joins TRBV6-5 and TRBJ1-1; no clear D gene. Looked up from germline, CDR1 is MNHEY and CDR2 is SVGAGI. The V gene lost 4 bases and the J gene lost 4 bases, with 10 bases spanning the gap. The length of the CDR3 is 13 residues.

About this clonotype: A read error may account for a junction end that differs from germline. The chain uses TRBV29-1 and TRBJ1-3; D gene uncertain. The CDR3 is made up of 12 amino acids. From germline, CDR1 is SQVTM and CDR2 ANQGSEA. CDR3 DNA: TGCAGCGTAAAGTTTATTGGAAACACCATGTATTTT. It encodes CSVKFIGNTMYF.

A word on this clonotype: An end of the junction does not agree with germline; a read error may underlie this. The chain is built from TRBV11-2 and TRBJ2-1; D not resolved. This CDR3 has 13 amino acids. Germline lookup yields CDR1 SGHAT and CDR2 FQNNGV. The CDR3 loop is CTSSLELYNEQFF. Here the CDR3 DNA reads TGTACCAGCAGCCTAGAATTATACAATGAGCAGTTCTTC.

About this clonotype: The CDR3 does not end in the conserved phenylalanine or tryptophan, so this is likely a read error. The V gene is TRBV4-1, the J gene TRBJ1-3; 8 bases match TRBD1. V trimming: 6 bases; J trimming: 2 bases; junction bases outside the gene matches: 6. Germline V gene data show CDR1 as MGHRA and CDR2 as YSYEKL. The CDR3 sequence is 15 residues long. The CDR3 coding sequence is TGCGCCAGCAGTCTTACAGGGGGTACTGGAAACACCATATATTCA. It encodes CASSLTGGTGNTIYS.

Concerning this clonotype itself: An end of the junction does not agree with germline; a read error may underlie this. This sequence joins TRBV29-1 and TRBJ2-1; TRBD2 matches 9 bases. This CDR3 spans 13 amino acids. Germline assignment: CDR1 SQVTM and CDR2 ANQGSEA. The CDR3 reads CSLWGLAYNEKFF. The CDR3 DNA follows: TGCAGCTTGTGGGGACTAGCTTACAATGAGAAGTTCTTC.

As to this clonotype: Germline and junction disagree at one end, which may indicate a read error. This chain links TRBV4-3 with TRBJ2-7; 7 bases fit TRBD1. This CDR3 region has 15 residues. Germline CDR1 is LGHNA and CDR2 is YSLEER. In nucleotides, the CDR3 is TGCGCCAGCAGCCACTCCGGGATAGGGGGCTACGAGCACTACTTC. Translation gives CASSHSGIGGYEHYF.

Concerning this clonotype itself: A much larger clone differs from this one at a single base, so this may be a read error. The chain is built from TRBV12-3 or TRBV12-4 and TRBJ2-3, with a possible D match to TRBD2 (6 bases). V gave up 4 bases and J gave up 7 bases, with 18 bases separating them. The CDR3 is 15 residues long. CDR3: CASSSEGTEFYTQYF. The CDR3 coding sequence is TGTGCCAGCAGTTCCGAGGGGACTGAATTCTATACGCAGTATTTT.

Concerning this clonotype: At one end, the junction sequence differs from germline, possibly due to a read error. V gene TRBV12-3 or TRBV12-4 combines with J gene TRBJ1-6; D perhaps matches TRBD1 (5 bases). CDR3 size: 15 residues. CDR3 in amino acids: CASSPPGPNNSPFHF. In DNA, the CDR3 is TGTGCCAGCAGTCCGCCGGGACCGAATAATTCACCCTTCCACTTT.

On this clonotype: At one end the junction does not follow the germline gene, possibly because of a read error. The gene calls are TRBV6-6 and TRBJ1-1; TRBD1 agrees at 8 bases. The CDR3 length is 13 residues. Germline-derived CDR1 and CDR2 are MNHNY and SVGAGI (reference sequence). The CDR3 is CVSSTGGTVEAFF. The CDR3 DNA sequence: TGTGTCAGCAGCACAGGGGGGACTGTTGAAGCTTTCTTT.

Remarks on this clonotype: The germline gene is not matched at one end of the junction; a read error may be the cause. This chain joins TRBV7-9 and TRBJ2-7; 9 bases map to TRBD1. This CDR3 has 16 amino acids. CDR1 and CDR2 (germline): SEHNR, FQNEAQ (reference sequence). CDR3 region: CTSTKVPGQGGYEQYF. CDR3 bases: TGTACCAGCACCAAGGTTCCGGGACAGGGAGGGTATGAGCAGTACTTC.

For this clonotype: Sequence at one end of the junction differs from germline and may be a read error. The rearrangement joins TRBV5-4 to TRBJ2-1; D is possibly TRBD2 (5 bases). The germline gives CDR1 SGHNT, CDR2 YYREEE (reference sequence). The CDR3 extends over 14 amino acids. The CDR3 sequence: CAISPVKTNNEQSF. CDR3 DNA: TGTGCCATCAGCCCCGTCAAGACTAACAATGAGCAGTCCTTC. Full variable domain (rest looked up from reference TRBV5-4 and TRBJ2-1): ETGVTQSPTHLIKTRGQQVTLRCSSQSGHNTVSWYQQALGQGPQFIFQYYREEENGRGNFPPRFSGLQFPNYSSELNVNALELDDSALYLCAISPVKTNNEQSFGPGTRLTVL.

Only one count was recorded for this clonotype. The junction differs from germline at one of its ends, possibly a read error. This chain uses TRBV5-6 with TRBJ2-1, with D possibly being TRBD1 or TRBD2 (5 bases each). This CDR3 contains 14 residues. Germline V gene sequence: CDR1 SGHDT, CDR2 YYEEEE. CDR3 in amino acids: CPSNGARADNEQFF. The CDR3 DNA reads TGTCCCAGCAACGGGGCACGAGCGGACAATGAGCAGTTCTTC.

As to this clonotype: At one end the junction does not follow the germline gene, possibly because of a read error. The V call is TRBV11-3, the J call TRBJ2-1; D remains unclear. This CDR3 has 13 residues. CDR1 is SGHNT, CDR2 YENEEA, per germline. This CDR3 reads CTSSFAPSLEHFF. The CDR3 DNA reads TGTACCAGCAGTTTCGCGCCTTCGCTTGAGCATTTCTTC.

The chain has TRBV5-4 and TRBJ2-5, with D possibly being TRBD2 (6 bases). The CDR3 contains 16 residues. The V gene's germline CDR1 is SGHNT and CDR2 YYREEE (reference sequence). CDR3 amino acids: CVSSSDQASVKETQYF. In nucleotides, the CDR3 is TGTGTCAGTAGCTCCGATCAGGCTAGCGTCAAAGAGACCCAGTACTTC.

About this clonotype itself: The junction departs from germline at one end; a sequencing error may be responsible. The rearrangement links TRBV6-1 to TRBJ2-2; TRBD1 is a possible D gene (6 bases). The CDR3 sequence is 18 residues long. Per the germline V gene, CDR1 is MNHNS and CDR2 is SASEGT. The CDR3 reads CASSEAFLGGANTGELFF. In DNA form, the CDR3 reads TGTGCAAGCAGTGAAGCGTTCCTAGGGGGAGCGAACACCGGGGAGCTGTTTTTT.

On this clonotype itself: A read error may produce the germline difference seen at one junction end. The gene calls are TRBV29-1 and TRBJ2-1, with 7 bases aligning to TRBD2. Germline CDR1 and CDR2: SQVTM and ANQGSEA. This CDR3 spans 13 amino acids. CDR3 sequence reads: CSGTSGKFYERFF. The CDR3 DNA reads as TGCAGCGGGACTAGTGGGAAGTTCTATGAGCGGTTCTTC.

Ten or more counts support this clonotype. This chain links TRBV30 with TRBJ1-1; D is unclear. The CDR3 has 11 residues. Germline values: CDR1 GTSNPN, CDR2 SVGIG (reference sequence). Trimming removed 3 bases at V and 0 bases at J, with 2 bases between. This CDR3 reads CAWRMNTEAFF. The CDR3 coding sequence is TGTGCCTGGAGGATGAACACTGAAGCTTTCTTT.

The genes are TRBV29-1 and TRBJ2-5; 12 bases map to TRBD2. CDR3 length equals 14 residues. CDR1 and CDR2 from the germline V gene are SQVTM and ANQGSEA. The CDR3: CRGILAGGVETQYF. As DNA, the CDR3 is TGCAGAGGTATACTAGCGGGAGGAGTGGAGACCCAGTACTTC.

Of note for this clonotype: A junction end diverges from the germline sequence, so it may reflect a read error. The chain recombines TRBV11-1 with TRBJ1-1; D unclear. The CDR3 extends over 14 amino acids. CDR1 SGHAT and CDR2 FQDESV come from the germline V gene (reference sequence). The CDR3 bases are TGTACCAGCAGCTTAAGTCGGTGGATTGCTGAAGCTTTCTTT. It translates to CTSSLSRWIAEAFF.